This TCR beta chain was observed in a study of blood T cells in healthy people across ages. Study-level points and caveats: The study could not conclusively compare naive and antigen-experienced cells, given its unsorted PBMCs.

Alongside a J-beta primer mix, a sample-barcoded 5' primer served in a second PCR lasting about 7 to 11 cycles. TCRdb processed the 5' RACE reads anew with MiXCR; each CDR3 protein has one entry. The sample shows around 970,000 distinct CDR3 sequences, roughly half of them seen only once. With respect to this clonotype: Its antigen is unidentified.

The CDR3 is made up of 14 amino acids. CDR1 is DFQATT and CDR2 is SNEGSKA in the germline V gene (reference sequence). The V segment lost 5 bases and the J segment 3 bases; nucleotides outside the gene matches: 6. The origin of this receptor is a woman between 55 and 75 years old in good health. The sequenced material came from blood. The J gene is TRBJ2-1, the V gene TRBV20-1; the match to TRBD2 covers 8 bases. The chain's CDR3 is CSAPVSGNYNEQFF. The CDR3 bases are TGCAGTGCTCCCGTTAGCGGGAACTACAATGAGCAGTTCTTC.